The present TCR beta chain was sequenced within a study of cytomegalovirus exposure and HLA in healthy donors. Study conclusions and caveats: Among TCR beta chains, those listed as cytomegalovirus-associated numbered over 150. Accounts indicate the classifier identified cytomegalovirus status with strong specificity and sensitivity. Confirmation in vitro established that a few CMV-associated chains were specific for CMV antigens.

Assay used: immunoSEQ multiplex PCR; TCRdb lists only in-frame clones, some missing. The sample consists of roughly 70,000 clones, around 97% of them appearing once. CDR1 SEHNR and CDR2 FQNEAQ come from the germline V gene (reference sequence). This CDR3 comprises 17 residues. The junction had 15 bases not matched to a gene; V was cut back by 5 bases and J by 5 bases. As concerns this clone: Its antigen is undetermined.

Sequenced sample: PBMCs. The V gene is TRBV7-9, the J gene TRBJ2-3; 8 nucleotides agree with TRBD2. The source is a woman aged 18-30 years in good health and CMV-seropositive. The CDR3 loop is CASSDPGLEFQVDTQYF. For the CDR3, the DNA is TGTGCCAGCAGCGATCCGGGACTAGAGTTCCAAGTAGATACGCAGTATTTT. The full variable domain, in which reference TRBV7-9 and TRBJ2-3 provide the parts outside the CDR3, is DTGVSQNPRHKITKRGQNVTFRCDPISEHNRLYWYRQTLGQGPEFLTYFQNEAQLEKSRLLSDRFSAERPKGSFSTLEIQRTEQGDSAMYLCASSDPGLEFQVDTQYFGPGTRLTVL.